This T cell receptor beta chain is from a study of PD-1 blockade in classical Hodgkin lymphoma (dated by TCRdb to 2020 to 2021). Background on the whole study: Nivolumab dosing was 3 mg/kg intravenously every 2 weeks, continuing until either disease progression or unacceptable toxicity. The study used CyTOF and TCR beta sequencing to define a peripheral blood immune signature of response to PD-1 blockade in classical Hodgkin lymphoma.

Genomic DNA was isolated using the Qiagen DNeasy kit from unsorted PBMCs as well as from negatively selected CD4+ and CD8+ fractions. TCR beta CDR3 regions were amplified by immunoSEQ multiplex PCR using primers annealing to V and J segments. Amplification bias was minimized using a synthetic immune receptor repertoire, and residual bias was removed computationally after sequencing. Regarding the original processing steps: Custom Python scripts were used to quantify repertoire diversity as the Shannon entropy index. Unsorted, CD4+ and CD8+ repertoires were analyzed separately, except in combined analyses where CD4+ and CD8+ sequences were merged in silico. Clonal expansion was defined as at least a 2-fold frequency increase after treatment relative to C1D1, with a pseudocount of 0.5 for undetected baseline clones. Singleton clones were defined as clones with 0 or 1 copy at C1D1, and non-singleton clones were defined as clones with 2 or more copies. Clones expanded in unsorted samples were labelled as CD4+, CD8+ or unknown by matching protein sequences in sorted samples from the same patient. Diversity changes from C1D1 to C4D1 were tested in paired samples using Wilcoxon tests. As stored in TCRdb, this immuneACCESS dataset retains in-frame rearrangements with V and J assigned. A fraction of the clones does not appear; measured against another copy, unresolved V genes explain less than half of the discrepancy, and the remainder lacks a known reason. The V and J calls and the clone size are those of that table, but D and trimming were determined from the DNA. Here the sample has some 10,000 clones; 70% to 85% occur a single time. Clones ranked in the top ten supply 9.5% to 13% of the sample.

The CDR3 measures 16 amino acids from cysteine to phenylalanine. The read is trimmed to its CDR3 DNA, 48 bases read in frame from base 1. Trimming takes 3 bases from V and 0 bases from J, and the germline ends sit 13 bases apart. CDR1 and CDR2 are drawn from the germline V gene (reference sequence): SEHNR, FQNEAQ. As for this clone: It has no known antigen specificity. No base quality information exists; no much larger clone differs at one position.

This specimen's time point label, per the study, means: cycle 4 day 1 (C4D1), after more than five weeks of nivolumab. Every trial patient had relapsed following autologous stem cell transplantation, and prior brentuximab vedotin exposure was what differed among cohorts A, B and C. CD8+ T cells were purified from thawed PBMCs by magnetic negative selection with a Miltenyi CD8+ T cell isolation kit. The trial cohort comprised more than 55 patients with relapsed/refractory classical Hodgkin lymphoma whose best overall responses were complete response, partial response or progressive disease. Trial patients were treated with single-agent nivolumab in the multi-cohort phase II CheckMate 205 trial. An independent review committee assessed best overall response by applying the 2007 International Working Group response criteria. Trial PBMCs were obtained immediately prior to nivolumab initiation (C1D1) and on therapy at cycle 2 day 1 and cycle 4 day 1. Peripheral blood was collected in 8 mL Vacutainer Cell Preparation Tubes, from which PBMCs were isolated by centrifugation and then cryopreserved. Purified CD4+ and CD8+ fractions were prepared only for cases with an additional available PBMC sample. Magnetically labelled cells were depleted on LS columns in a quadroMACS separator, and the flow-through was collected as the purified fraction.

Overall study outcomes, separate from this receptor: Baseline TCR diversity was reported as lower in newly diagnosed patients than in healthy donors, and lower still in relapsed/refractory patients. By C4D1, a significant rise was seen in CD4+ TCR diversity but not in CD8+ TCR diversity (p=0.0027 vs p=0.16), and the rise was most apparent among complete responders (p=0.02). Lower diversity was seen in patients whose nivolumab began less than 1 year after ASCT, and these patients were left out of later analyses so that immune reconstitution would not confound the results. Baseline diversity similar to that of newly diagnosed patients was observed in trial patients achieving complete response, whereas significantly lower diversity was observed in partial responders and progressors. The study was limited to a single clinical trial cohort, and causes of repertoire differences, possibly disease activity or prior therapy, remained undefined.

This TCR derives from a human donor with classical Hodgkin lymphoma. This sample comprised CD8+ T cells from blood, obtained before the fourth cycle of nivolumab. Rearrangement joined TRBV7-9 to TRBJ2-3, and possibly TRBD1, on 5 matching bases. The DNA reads TGTGCCAGCAGCTTCGGGCCGAGACAGAGCACAGATACGCAGTATTTT. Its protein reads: CASSFGPRQSTDTQYF.